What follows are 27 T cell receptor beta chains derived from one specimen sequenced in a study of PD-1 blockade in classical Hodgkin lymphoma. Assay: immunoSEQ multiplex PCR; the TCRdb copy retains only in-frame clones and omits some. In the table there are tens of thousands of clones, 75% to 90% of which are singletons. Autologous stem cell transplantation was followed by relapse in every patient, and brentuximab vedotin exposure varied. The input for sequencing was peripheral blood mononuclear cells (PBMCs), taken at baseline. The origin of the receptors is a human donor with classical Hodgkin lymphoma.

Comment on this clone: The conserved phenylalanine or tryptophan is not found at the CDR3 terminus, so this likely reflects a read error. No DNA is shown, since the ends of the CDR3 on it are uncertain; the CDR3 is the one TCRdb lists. The CDR3 sequence is CASGLTPRGHR. The V gene is TRBV12-5, the J gene TRBJ2-7; the DNA was not used to check the table's D call, TRBD2. The CDR3 has 11 amino acids, counting both end residues. Looked up from germline, CDR1 is LGHNT and CDR2 is FRNRAP.

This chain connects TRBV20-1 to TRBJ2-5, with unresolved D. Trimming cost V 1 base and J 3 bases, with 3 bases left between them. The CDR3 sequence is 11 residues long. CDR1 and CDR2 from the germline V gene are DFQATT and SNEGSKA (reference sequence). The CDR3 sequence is CSARVEETQYF. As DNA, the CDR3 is TGCAGTGCTAGAGTGGAAGAGACCCAGTACTTC.

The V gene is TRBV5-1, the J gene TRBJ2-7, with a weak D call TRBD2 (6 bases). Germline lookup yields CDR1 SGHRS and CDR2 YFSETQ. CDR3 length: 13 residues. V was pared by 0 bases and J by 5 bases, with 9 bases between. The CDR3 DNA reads TGCGCCAGCAGCTTGGGCGGAGGGGACGAGCAGTACTTC. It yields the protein CASSLGGGDEQYF.

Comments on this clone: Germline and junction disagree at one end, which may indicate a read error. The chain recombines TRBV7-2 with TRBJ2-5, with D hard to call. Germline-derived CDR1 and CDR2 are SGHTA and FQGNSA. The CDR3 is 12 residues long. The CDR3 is CASSLYQGTQYF. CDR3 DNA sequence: TGTGCCAGCAGCTTATATCAAGGGACCCAGTACTTC. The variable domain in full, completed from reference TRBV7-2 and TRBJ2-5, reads GAGVSQSPSNKVTEKGKDVELRCDPISGHTALYWYRQSLGQGLEFLIYFQGNSAPDKSGLPSDRFSAERTGGSVSTLTIQRTQQEDSAVYLCASSLYQGTQYFGPGTRLLVL.

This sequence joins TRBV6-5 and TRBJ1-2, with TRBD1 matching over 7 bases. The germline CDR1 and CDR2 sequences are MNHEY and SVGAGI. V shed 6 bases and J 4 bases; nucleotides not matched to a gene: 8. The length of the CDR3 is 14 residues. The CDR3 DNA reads TGTGCCAGCAGCGCCGGGACAGACTTCTATGGCTACACCTTC. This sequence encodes CASSAGTDFYGYTF.

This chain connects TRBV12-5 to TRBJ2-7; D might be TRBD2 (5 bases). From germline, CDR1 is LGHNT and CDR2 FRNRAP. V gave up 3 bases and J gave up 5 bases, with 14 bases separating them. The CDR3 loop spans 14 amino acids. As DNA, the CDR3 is TGTGCTAGTGGTTTTCCGGGCGTGGAGGACGAGCAGTACTTC. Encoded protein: CASGFPGVEDEQYF. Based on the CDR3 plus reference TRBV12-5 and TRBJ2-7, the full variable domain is DARVTQTPRHKVTEMGQEVTMRCQPILGHNTVFWYRQTMMQGLELLAYFRNRAPLDDSGMPKDRFSAEMPDATLATLKIQPSEPRDSAVYFCASGFPGVEDEQYFGPGTRLTVT.

The CDR3 DNA reads as TGTGCCAGCAGTTCAGCAGTCGGAGGCTACACCTTC. Amino acids: CASSSAVGGYTF. The chain combines TRBV28 with TRBJ1-2; no clear D gene. Germline CDR1 reads MDHEN; CDR2 reads SYDVKM. The CDR3 totals 12 residues. Trimming took 4 bases from V and 8 from J, leaving 11 bases between them.

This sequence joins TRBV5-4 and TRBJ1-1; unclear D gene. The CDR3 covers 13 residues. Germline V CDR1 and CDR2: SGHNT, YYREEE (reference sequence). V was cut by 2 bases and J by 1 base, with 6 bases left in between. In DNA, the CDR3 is TGTGCCAGCAGCTTTCAGGAGAACACTGAAGCTTTCTTT. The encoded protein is CASSFQENTEAFF.

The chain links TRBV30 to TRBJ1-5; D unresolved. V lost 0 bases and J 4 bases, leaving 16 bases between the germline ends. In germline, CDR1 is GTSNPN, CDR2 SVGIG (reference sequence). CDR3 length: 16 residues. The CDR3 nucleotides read TGTGCCTGGAGTGTACTGAGTGGATTCCCTAATCAGCCCCAGCATTTT. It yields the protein CAWSVLSGFPNQPQHF.

DNA for the CDR3: TGCGCCAGCAGCTCCAAGGTGAAAGGCGAAAAACTGTTTTTT. It is translated as CASSSKVKGEKLFF. This chain uses TRBV5-1 with TRBJ1-4; the D is unclear. The CDR3 runs to 14 residues. V shed 3 bases and J shed 8 bases, with 14 bases lying between them. The germline V gene encodes CDR1 SGHRS and CDR2 YFSETQ.

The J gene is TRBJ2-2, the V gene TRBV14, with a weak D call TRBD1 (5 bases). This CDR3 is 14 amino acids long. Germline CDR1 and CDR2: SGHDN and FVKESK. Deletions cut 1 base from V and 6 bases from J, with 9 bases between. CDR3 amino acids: CASSQVVGAGELFF. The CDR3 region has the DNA TGTGCCAGCAGCCAAGTAGTAGGGGCCGGGGAGCTGTTTTTT.

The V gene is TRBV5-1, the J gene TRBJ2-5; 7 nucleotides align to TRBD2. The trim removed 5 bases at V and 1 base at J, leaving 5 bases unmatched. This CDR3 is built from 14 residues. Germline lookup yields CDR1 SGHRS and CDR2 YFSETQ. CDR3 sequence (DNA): TGCGCCAGCAGTAGGGAGGGTGGCCAAGAGACCCAGTACTTC. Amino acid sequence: CASSREGGQETQYF.

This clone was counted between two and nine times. CDR3 coding DNA: TGTGCCAGCAGGGTTGGTAATGAAAAACTGTTTTTT. This encodes CASRVGNEKLFF. This sequence joins TRBV2 and TRBJ1-4; D gene unclear. The ends were cut back, 6 bases at V and 4 bases at J, with 6 bases in the middle. CDR3 length equals 12 residues. The germline CDR1 and CDR2 sequences are SNHLY and FYNNEI. Full variable domain (rest looked up from reference TRBV2 and TRBJ1-4): EPEVTQTPSHQVTQMGQEVILRCVPISNHLYFYWYRQILGQKVEFLVSFYNNEISEKSEIFDDQFSVERPDGSNFTLKIRSTKLEDSAMYFCASRVGNEKLFFGSGTQLSVL.

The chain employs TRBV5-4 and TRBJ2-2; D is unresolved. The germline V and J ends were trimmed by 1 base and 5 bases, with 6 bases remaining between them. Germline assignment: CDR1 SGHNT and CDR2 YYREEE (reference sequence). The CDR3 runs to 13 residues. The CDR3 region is CASSLPGTGELFF. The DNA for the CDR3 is TGTGCCAGCAGCTTGCCCGGGACCGGGGAGCTGTTTTTT.

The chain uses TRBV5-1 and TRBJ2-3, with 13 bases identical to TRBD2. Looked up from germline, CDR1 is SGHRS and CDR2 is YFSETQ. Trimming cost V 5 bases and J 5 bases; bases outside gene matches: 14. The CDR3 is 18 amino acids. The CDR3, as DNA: TGCGCCAGCAGGAGGAGACTAGCGGGGGGTGGAGTGATAGATACGCAGTATTTT. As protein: CASRRRLAGGGVIDTQYF.

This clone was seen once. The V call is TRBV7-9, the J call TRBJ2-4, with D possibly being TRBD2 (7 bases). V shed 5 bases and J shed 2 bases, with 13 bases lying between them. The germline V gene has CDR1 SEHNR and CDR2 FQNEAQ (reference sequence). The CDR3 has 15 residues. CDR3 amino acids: CASSPQGTTKNIQYF. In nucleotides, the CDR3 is TGTGCCAGCAGCCCCCAGGGGACTACCAAAAACATTCAGTACTTC.

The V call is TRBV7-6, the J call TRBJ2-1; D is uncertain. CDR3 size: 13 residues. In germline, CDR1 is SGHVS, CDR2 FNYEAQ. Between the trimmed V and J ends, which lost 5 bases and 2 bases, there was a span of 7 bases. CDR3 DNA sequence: TGTGCCAGCAGCCTGGATGCCTACAATGAGCAGTTCTTC. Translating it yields CASSLDAYNEQFF. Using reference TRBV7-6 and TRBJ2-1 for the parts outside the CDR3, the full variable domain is GAGVSQSPRYKVTKRGQDVALRCDPISGHVSLYWYRQALGQGPEFLTYFNYEAQQDKSGLPNDRFSAERPEGSISTLTIQRTEQRDSAMYRCASSLDAYNEQFFGPGTRLTVL.

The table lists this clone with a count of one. The DNA for the CDR3 is TGCGCCAGCAGCCAAGATCTGGGGGGGAGGCAGCCCCAGCATTTT. Amino acids: CASSQDLGGRQPQHF. The V call is TRBV4-1, the J call TRBJ1-5; a possible D gene is TRBD1 (5 bases). There are 15 residues in the CDR3. The germline gives CDR1 MGHRA, CDR2 YSYEKL. Trimming stripped 0 bases from V and 7 bases from J, with 13 bases between.

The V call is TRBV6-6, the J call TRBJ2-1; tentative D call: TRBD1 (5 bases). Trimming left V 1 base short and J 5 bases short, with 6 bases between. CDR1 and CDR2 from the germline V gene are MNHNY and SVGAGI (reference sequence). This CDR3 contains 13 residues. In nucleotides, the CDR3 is TGTGCCAGCAGTTACTTCAGGGACAATGAGCAGTTCTTC. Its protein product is CASSYFRDNEQFF.

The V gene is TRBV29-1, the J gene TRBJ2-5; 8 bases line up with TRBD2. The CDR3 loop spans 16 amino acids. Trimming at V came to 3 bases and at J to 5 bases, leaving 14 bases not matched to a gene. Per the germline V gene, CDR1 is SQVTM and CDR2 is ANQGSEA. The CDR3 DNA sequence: TGCAGCGTTGAGGGACTAGAAGATACGGTGCCGGAGACCCAGTACTTC. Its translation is CSVEGLEDTVPETQYF. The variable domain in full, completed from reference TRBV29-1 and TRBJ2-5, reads SAVISQKPSRDICQRGTSLTIQCQVDSQVTMMFWYRQQPGQSLTLIATANQGSEATYESGFVIDKFPISRPNLTFSTLTVSNMSPEDSSIYLCSVEGLEDTVPETQYFGPGTRLLVL.

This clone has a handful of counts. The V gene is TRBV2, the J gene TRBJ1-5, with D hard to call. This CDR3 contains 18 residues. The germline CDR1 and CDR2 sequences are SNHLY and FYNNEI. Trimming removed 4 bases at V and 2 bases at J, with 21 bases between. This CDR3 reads CASSGGRSLVIGNQPQHF. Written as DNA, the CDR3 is TGTGCCAGCAGTGGCGGCAGGTCTCTGGTGATCGGCAATCAGCCCCAGCATTTT.

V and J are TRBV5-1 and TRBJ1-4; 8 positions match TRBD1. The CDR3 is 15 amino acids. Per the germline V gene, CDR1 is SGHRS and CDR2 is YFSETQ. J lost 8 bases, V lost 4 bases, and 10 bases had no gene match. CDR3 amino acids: CASSRFRGPGEKLFF. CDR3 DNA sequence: TGCGCCAGCAGCCGATTCAGGGGGCCTGGAGAAAAACTGTTTTTT.

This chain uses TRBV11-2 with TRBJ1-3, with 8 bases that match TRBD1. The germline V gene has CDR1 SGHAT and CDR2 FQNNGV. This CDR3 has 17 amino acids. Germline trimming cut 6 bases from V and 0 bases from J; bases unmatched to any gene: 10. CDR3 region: CASRIPGQEISGNTIYF. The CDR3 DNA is TGTGCCAGCAGAATCCCGGGACAGGAGATCTCTGGAAACACCATATATTTT. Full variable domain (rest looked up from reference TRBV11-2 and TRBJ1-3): EAGVAQSPRYKIIEKRQSVAFWCNPISGHATLYWYQQILGQGPKLLIQFQNNGVVDDSQLPKDRFSAERLKGVDSTLKIQPAKLEDSAVYLCASRIPGQEISGNTIYFGEGSWLTVV.

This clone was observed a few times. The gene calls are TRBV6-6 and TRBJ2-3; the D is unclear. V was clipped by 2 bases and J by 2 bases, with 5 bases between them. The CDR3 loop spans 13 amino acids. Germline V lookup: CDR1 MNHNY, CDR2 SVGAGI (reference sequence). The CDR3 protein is CASSYKDTDTQYF. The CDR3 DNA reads TGTGCCAGCAGTTACAAAGACACAGATACGCAGTATTTT.

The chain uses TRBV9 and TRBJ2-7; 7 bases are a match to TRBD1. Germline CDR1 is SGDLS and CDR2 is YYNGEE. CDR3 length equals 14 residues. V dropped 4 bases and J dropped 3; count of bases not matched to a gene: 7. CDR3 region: CASSLGGPDYEQYF. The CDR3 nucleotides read TGTGCCAGCAGCTTAGGGGGCCCCGACTACGAGCAGTACTTC. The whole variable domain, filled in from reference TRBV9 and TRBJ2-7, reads DSGVTQTPKHLITATGQRVTLRCSPRSGDLSVYWYQQSLDQGLQFLIQYYNGEERAKGNILERFSAQQFPDLHSELNLSSLELGDSALYFCASSLGGPDYEQYFGPGTRLTVT.

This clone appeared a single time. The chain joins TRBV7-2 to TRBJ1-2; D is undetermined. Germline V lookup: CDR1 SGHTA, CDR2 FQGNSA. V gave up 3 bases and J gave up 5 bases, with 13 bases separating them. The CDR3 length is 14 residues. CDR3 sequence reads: CASSFPPPGYGYTF. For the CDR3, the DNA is TGTGCCAGCAGCTTCCCCCCCCCGGGTTATGGCTACACCTTC.

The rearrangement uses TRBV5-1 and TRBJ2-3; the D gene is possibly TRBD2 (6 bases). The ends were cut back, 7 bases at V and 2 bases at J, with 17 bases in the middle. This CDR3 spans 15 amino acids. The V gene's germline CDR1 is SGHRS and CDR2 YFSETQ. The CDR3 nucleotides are TGCGCCAGCCGACTACGCACGGGGGACACAGATACGCAGTATTTT. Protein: CASRLRTGDTDTQYF.